The 32 T cell receptor beta chains below were found in one sample sequenced in a study of control samples from healthy donors and cancer patients. TCRdb's table, derived via immunoSEQ multiplex PCR, lists solely in-frame clones and lacks some. The data contain over 110,000 clones, approximately 91% of them singletons. Material for sequencing was blood. Source of these receptors: a young woman in good health.

The chain uses TRBV9 and TRBJ1-2; 10 bases align to TRBD1. J was trimmed by 6 bases and V by 4 bases; bases with no gene match: 9. The CDR3 extends over 15 amino acids. The germline V gene encodes CDR1 SGDLS and CDR2 YYNGEE. CDR3 residues: CASSSEDRGAHGYTF. As DNA, the CDR3 is TGTGCCAGCAGCTCCGAGGACAGGGGGGCGCATGGCTACACCTTC.

The chain combines TRBV7-9 with TRBJ2-5; 8 nucleotides agree with TRBD2. J lost 5 bases, V lost 7 bases, and 21 bases had no gene match. CDR3 length: 18 residues. Looked up from germline, CDR1 is SEHNR and CDR2 is FQNEAQ (reference sequence). The CDR3 region has the DNA TGTGCCAGCACCAATACTTCGGGCGGGAGGTACCTGTTCGAGACCCAGTACTTC. Translating gives CASTNTSGGRYLFETQYF.

This sequence joins TRBV7-9 and TRBJ1-1; tentative D call: TRBD1 (6 bases). This CDR3 has 16 amino acids. Trimming took off 5 bases at V and 2 bases at J, with 18 bases between the two ends. Germline assignment: CDR1 SEHNR and CDR2 FQNEAQ (reference sequence). CDR3 in DNA: TGTGCCAGCAGCCCTAACAGGGATTTGGGAAACACTGAAGCTTTCTTT. Its translation is CASSPNRDLGNTEAFF. Variable domain in full (rest from reference TRBV7-9 and TRBJ1-1): DTGVSQNPRHKITKRGQNVTFRCDPISEHNRLYWYRQTLGQGPEFLTYFQNEAQLEKSRLLSDRFSAERPKGSFSTLEIQRTEQGDSAMYLCASSPNRDLGNTEAFFGQGTRLTVV.

By share, this clone counts as medium-sized. The rearrangement uses TRBV7-9 and TRBJ2-7; 7 bases are shared with TRBD2. The CDR3 extends over 15 amino acids. Per germline, CDR1 SEHNR and CDR2 FQNEAQ (reference sequence). Unmatched junction bases numbered 5, after V lost 1 base and J lost 2 bases. The chain's CDR3 is CASSLETGTTYEQYF. In DNA form, the CDR3 reads TGTGCCAGCAGCTTAGAAACCGGGACTACCTACGAGCAGTACTTC.

The V and J genes are TRBV5-1 and TRBJ2-1; D assignment may be TRBD1 or TRBD2 (5 bases each). The CDR3 is 15 amino acids. V lost 2 bases to trimming and J lost 4 bases, with 13 bases between them. In germline, CDR1 is SGHRS, CDR2 YFSETQ. The CDR3 is CASSFTTGPYNEQFF. The CDR3 coding sequence is TGCGCCAGCAGCTTTACCACGGGACCTTACAATGAGCAGTTCTTC.

The DNA for the CDR3 is TGTGCCAGCAGAGCTGGGACGAAGGGGCACTCTGAAGCTTTCTTT. It encodes CASRAGTKGHSEAFF. The V gene is TRBV6-5, the J gene TRBJ1-1; D may be TRBD1 (5 bases). The V gene's germline CDR1 is MNHEY and CDR2 SVGAGI. This CDR3 is 15 amino acids long. V lost 6 bases and J 6 bases, leaving 20 bases between the germline ends.

The chain joins TRBV5-4 to TRBJ1-3, with a weak D call TRBD1 (5 bases). Germline V gives CDR1 SGHNT, CDR2 YYREEE (reference sequence). V shed 5 bases and J shed 0 bases, with 15 bases lying between them. This CDR3 contains 16 residues. DNA of the CDR3: TGTGCCAGCAGTACACAACGGACACCCTCTGGAAACACCATATATTTT. This gives the protein CASSTQRTPSGNTIYF.

The rearrangement links TRBV14 to TRBJ1-1; 7 bases line up with TRBD1. Germline V gene sequence: CDR1 SGHDN, CDR2 FVKESK. V shed 4 bases and J 10 bases; nucleotides not matched to a gene: 18. CDR3 size: 16 residues. Written as DNA, the CDR3 is TGTGCCAGCAGCCCGCTGATGACGACAGGGAACGGGGCAGCTTTCTTT. Residues: CASSPLMTTGNGAAFF.

The chain has TRBV5-1 and TRBJ2-3; the match to TRBD2 covers 8 bases. Germline CDR1 SGHRS, CDR2 YFSETQ. With 3 bases clipped from V and 2 bases from J, the junction kept 14 bases outside the gene matches. The CDR3 has 18 amino acids. Here the CDR3 DNA reads TGCGCCAGCAGCTCCTTCCCTAGCGGGCGCCGCCTCACAGATACGCAGTATTTT. Protein product: CASSSFPSGRRLTDTQYF.

The chain carries TRBV11-2 and TRBJ2-7; tentatively, D is TRBD1 (6 bases). Germline loops: CDR1 SGHAT, CDR2 FQNNGV. The CDR3 has 14 residues. The germline V and J ends were trimmed by 5 bases and 3 bases, with 14 bases remaining between them. The CDR3 DNA sequence: TGTGCCAGCAGCCCTGGGACATTAATCTACGAGCAGTACTTC. This encodes CASSPGTLIYEQYF.

The CDR3 nucleotides are TGTGCCAGCAGCCGACAGGGGCGGTCCTACTATGGCTACACCTTC. As protein: CASSRQGRSYYGYTF. The V call is TRBV7-9, the J call TRBJ1-2, with 8 nucleotides matching TRBD1. The CDR3 covers 15 residues. Germline CDR1 is SEHNR and CDR2 is FQNEAQ (reference sequence). V was clipped by 5 bases and J by 3 bases; unmatched bases: 8.

J is TRBJ2-7 and V is TRBV19, with 12 bases aligning to TRBD2. Trimming took 6 bases from V and 2 from J; bases not matched to a gene: 2. The CDR3 is 14 residues long. Germline V CDR1 and CDR2: LNHDA, SQIVND (reference sequence). The CDR3 loop reads CASSPSGRAYEQYF. Here the CDR3 DNA reads TGTGCCAGTAGCCCTAGCGGGAGGGCCTACGAGCAGTACTTC.

The rearrangement uses TRBV2 and TRBJ1-6; no reliable D call. The CDR3 consists of 18 residues. V shed 5 bases and J shed 1 base, with 18 bases lying between them. The germline V gene has CDR1 SNHLY and CDR2 FYNNEI. CDR3 in DNA: TGTGCCAGCAGTTTTCCGGCCCCGGGGATATCCTATAATTCACCCCTCCACTTT. This sequence encodes CASSFPAPGISYNSPLHF. Full variable domain (missing parts from reference TRBV2 and TRBJ1-6): EPEVTQTPSHQVTQMGQEVILRCVPISNHLYFYWYRQILGQKVEFLVSFYNNEISEKSEIFDDQFSVERPDGSNFTLKIRSTKLEDSAMYFCASSFPAPGISYNSPLHFGNGTRLTVT.

The V call is TRBV28, the J call TRBJ2-7, with D possibly being TRBD1 (6 bases). Germline V CDR1 and CDR2: MDHEN, SYDVKM. V lost 7 bases and J 6 bases, leaving 16 bases between the germline ends. CDR3 size: 13 residues. This CDR3 is CASTLGRTAEQYF. For the CDR3, the DNA is TGTGCCAGCACCCTTGGGCGGACAGCCGAGCAGTACTTC.

This chain joins TRBV6-5 and TRBJ1-2; possible D gene TRBD1, 6 bases. With 2 bases removed from V and 3 bases from J, the gap between germline ends came to 13 bases. The CDR3 loop spans 15 amino acids. Per germline, CDR1 MNHEY and CDR2 SVGAGI. The CDR3, as DNA: TGTGCCAGCAGTTACGGGGACACGCGACACTATGGCTACACCTTC. Its protein is CASSYGDTRHYGYTF.

The chain combines TRBV11-2 with TRBJ2-3, with D maybe TRBD1 (5 bases). Between the trimmed V and J ends, which lost 6 bases and 1 base, there was a span of 8 bases. CDR3 length equals 13 residues. Germline CDR1 is SGHAT and CDR2 is FQNNGV. The CDR3 DNA reads TGTGCCAGCAGACAGGCGGGCACAGATACGCAGTATTTT. Its translation: CASRQAGTDTQYF.

The chain couples TRBV11-2 to TRBJ1-2; TRBD1 might be the D (5 bases). CDR3 length equals 16 residues. V was shortened by 0 bases and J by 2 bases, with 13 bases between the two germline ends. In germline, CDR1 is SGHAT, CDR2 FQNNGV. CDR3 DNA: TGTGCCAGCAGCTTAGAAGCTCACGACAGCAACTATGGCTACACCTTC. It codes for CASSLEAHDSNYGYTF.

J is TRBJ2-7 and V is TRBV19; D may be TRBD1 (5 bases). CDR1 is LNHDA and CDR2 is SQIVND in the germline V gene (reference sequence). This CDR3 comprises 13 residues. V was shortened by 10 bases and J by 3 bases, with 16 bases between the two germline ends. The CDR3 here is CATSEGVSYEQYF. The CDR3 region has the DNA TGTGCCACCTCGGAAGGGGTCAGCTACGAGCAGTACTTC.

This clone was observed a handful of times. V is TRBV27 and J is TRBJ1-2, with TRBD1 matching over 8 bases. The CDR3 sequence is 16 residues long. The trim removed 0 bases at V and 5 bases at J, leaving 8 bases unmatched. Germline assignment: CDR1 MNHEY and CDR2 SMNVEV (reference sequence). The CDR3 sequence is CASSLSNRGFNYGYTF. The CDR3 DNA is TGTGCCAGCAGTTTATCAAACAGGGGGTTCAATTATGGCTACACCTTC.

The rearrangement joins TRBV6-5 to TRBJ2-5, with 11 nucleotides matching TRBD2. Losses at the gene ends were 4 bases for V and 2 bases for J; bases not matched to a gene: 6. Germline V CDR1 and CDR2: MNHEY, SVGAGI. CDR3 size: 16 residues. Written as DNA, the CDR3 is TGTGCCAGCAGTTTGCCCGGGACTAGCGGACAAGAGACCCAGTACTTC. This gives the protein CASSLPGTSGQETQYF.

The chain uses TRBV6-1 and TRBJ2-2; a possible D gene is TRBD2 (6 bases). V lost 4 bases and J 4 bases, leaving 22 bases between the germline ends. The germline V gene encodes CDR1 MNHNS and CDR2 SASEGT. The length of the CDR3 is 18 residues. The chain's CDR3 is CASSAPFLGRWATGELFF. CDR3 in DNA: TGTGCCAGCAGTGCCCCGTTTTTGGGGAGGTGGGCCACCGGGGAGCTGTTTTTT.

In DNA, the CDR3 is TGTGCCAGCAGCTTAGGAGGGGACCTCCGGGAGCAGTTCTTC. Protein: CASSLGGDLREQFF. The rearrangement uses TRBV11-3 and TRBJ2-1, with D tentatively TRBD1 or TRBD2 (5 bases each). The V gene lost 1 base and the J gene lost 10 bases, with 14 bases spanning the gap. This CDR3 is 14 amino acids long. CDR1 and CDR2 from the germline V gene are SGHNT and YENEEA.

J is TRBJ1-4 and V is TRBV29-1; D not resolved. V was cut by 3 bases and J by 2 bases, with 4 bases left in between. Germline CDR1 is SQVTM and CDR2 is ANQGSEA. The CDR3 totals 12 residues. For the CDR3, the DNA is TGCAGCGTTGAGGGGACTAATGAAAAACTGTTTTTT. It translates to CSVEGTNEKLFF.

V is TRBV7-9 and J is TRBJ1-2; D uncertain. Germline values: CDR1 SEHNR, CDR2 FQNEAQ (reference sequence). V gave up 5 bases and J gave up 4 bases, with 11 bases separating them. CDR3 size: 13 residues. As DNA, the CDR3 is TGTGCCAGCAGCGAGGACGTGACCTATGGCTACACCTTC. Encoded protein: CASSEDVTYGYTF.

V gene TRBV4-1 combines with J gene TRBJ1-1; D is undetermined. The CDR3 totals 13 residues. Germline V gene sequence: CDR1 MGHRA, CDR2 YSYEKL. Trimming cost V 2 bases and J 4 bases, with 8 bases left between them. CDR3 amino acids: CASSQQWGTEAFF. CDR3 bases: TGCGCCAGCAGCCAACAGTGGGGCACTGAAGCTTTCTTT.

The J gene is TRBJ1-4, the V gene TRBV28; D might be TRBD1 (5 bases). CDR1 MDHEN and CDR2 SYDVKM come from the germline V gene. The CDR3 runs to 14 residues. V dropped 5 bases and J dropped 7 bases, with 14 bases sitting between them. The CDR3 loop is CASSPQGLGEKLFF. DNA for the CDR3: TGTGCCAGCAGTCCCCAGGGTCTGGGTGAAAAACTGTTTTTT.

The chain joins TRBV11-2 to TRBJ2-2; unclear D gene. Between the trimmed V and J ends, which lost 5 bases and 4 bases, there was a span of 5 bases. The CDR3 totals 12 residues. Germline lookup yields CDR1 SGHAT and CDR2 FQNNGV. Here the CDR3 reads CASSQLTGELFF. The CDR3 DNA follows: TGTGCCAGCAGCCAACTCACCGGGGAGCTGTTTTTT.

The J gene is TRBJ2-1, the V gene TRBV10-3, with D possibly TRBD1 on 6 matching bases. From germline, CDR1 is ENHRY and CDR2 SYGVKD. V dropped 10 bases and J dropped 7 bases, with 11 bases sitting between them. The CDR3 sequence is 11 residues long. This chain's CDR3 is CATYTGNEQFF. CDR3 DNA sequence: TGTGCCACCTATACAGGGAATGAGCAGTTCTTC.

This chain connects TRBV11-2 to TRBJ2-7, with D possibly called TRBD1 or TRBD2 (6 bases each). With 6 bases removed from V and 1 base from J, the gap between germline ends came to 19 bases. The CDR3 is 16 amino acids. From germline, CDR1 is SGHAT and CDR2 FQNNGV. CDR3 sequence reads: CASRTIGGPDSYEQYF. The DNA for the CDR3 is TGTGCCAGCAGGACCATTGGGGGGCCGGATTCCTACGAGCAGTACTTC.

The V call is TRBV4-1, the J call TRBJ1-5, with 9 bases aligning to TRBD1. CDR1 and CDR2 (germline): MGHRA, YSYEKL. J was trimmed by 4 bases and V by 3 bases; bases with no gene match: 4. This CDR3 is built from 15 residues. CDR3 loop: CASSQQTGGNQPQHF. The CDR3 bases are TGCGCCAGCAGCCAGCAGACAGGGGGTAATCAGCCCCAGCATTTT.

This clone appeared a single time. The V call is TRBV6-5, the J call TRBJ1-2, with D tentatively TRBD1 (5 bases). CDR1 and CDR2 from the germline V gene are MNHEY and SVGAGI. This CDR3 spans 15 amino acids. Trimming took off 0 bases at V and 2 bases at J, with 10 bases between the two ends. This CDR3 reads CASSYSTGANYGYTF. CDR3 DNA sequence: TGTGCCAGCAGTTACTCGACCGGGGCCAACTATGGCTACACCTTC.

J is TRBJ2-1 and V is TRBV19; D remains unclear. Germline lookup yields CDR1 LNHDA and CDR2 SQIVND (reference sequence). Deletions cut 5 bases from V and 3 bases from J, with 8 bases between. CDR3 length: 13 residues. The CDR3 here is CASSGGNYNEQFF. The CDR3 DNA is TGTGCCAGTAGTGGTGGGAACTACAATGAGCAGTTCTTC.